This entry lists 3 T cell receptor beta chains sequenced from one sample in a study of blood T cell repertoires in COVID-19. The method was immunoSEQ multiplex PCR; TCRdb's version includes in-frame clones alone and lacks a portion of them. The data hold approximately 110,000 clones, with roughly 82% observed a single time. Source material: peripheral blood. The receptors stem from a human donor in a cohort sampled during active COVID-19.

This clone was found once. This chain's CDR3 is CASSISPGTGSYGYTF. CDR3 nucleotide sequence: TGTGCCAGTAGTATATCCCCCGGAACAGGGTCCTATGGCTACACCTTC. This rearrangement joins TRBV19 to TRBJ1-2, with a tentative D call TRBD1 (6 bases). The CDR3 is 16 residues long. V lost 2 bases, J lost 4 bases, and 17 bases lay in between. Germline CDR1 is LNHDA and CDR2 is SQIVND (reference sequence).

V and J are TRBV3-1 (or the pseudogene TRBV3-2) and TRBJ2-7, with 9 bases identical to TRBD1. Germline V gene lookup returns CDR1 LGHDT and CDR2 YNNKEL (reference sequence). The CDR3 runs 18 residues. Unmatched junction bases numbered 15, after V lost 3 bases and J lost 3 bases. The CDR3 is CASSQKSLTGTGIYEQYF. CDR3 nucleotide sequence: TGTGCCAGCAGCCAGAAGTCCCTCACCGGGACAGGGATCTACGAGCAGTACTTC.

The rearrangement links TRBV11-2 to TRBJ1-1; no firm D call. Germline-derived CDR1 and CDR2 are SGHAT and FQNNGV. This CDR3 region has 14 residues. V was trimmed by 0 bases and J by 5 bases, leaving 10 bases between them. This chain's CDR3 is CASSLDLPTTEAFF. The CDR3, as DNA: TGTGCCAGCAGCTTAGACCTCCCGACAACTGAAGCTTTCTTT.